This is a list of T cell receptor beta chains from one sample in a study of OX40 agonist ivuxolimab in advanced cancers. Assay used: immunoSEQ multiplex PCR; TCRdb lists only in-frame clones, some missing. The profile shows tens of thousands of clones, 70% to 90% of them singletons. The sample consisted of CD4+ or CD8+ T cells sorted from blood, taken in a trial of the OX40 agonist ivuxolimab. The origin of the receptors is an adult with an advanced solid tumor such as melanoma, head and neck, liver or kidney cancer. Each CDR3 is given with its conserved first and last residue. D genes are given only for firm matches. Not every row has a clone size; where given, it reads once, few, many or a size class.

v_call: TRBV6-1; clone_size: -; d_call: -; j_call: TRBJ2-1; cdr3_aa: CASGILKVGEQFF; cdr3_nt: TGTGCCAGCGGAATTCTGAAGGTCGGTGAGCAGTTCTTC
v_call: TRBV2; clone_size: -; d_call: TRBD1; j_call: TRBJ2-7; cdr3_aa: CASKQGVAPSYEQYF; cdr3_nt: TGTGCCAGCAAACAGGGGGTAGCCCCCTCCTACGAGCAGTACTTC
v_call: TRBV18; clone_size: once; d_call: -; j_call: TRBJ2-2; cdr3_aa: CASSGPITGELFF; cdr3_nt: TGTGCCAGCTCAGGGCCCATCACCGGGGAGCTGTTTTTT
v_call: TRBV6-1; clone_size: -; d_call: TRBD1; j_call: TRBJ2-5; cdr3_aa: CASSESLTGGKETQYF; cdr3_nt: TGTGCCAGCAGTGAAAGCCTGACAGGGGGTAAAGAGACCCAGTACTTC
v_call: TRBV7-2; clone_size: -; d_call: -; j_call: TRBJ1-5; cdr3_aa: CASSKGLINQPQHF; cdr3_nt: TGTGCCAGCAGCAAGGGACTTATTAATCAGCCCCAGCATTTT
v_call: TRBV27; clone_size: -; d_call: -; j_call: TRBJ2-5; cdr3_aa: CASSPRWGVQETQYF; cdr3_nt: TGTGCCAGCAGTCCCCGCTGGGGGGTACAAGAGACCCAGTACTTC
v_call: TRBV5-1; clone_size: -; d_call: -; j_call: TRBJ2-1; cdr3_aa: CASSPTKSNEQFF; cdr3_nt: TGCGCCAGCAGCCCTACTAAATCCAATGAGCAGTTCTTC
v_call: TRBV5-1; clone_size: once; d_call: -; j_call: TRBJ1-4; cdr3_aa: CASSQLRGEKLFF; cdr3_nt: TGCGCCAGCAGCCAGCTTCGGGGTGAAAAACTGTTTTTT
v_call: TRBV7-9; clone_size: -; d_call: TRBD2; j_call: TRBJ2-7; cdr3_aa: CASSLTAGDNEQYF; cdr3_nt: TGTGCCAGCAGCTTAACGGCGGGAGATAACGAGCAGTACTTC
v_call: TRBV29-1; clone_size: -; d_call: TRBD1; j_call: TRBJ2-1; cdr3_aa: CSVYRDRSFLGSYNEQFF; cdr3_nt: TGCAGCGTTTACCGGGACAGGTCCTTTTTGGGATCCTACAATGAGCAGTTCTTC
v_call: TRBV7-7; clone_size: -; d_call: TRBD1; j_call: TRBJ1-4; cdr3_aa: CASSSGGAGEKLFF; cdr3_nt: TGTGCTAGCAGCTCAGGGGGCGCGGGCGAAAAACTGTTTTTT
v_call: TRBV5-1; clone_size: -; d_call: TRBD1; j_call: TRBJ2-2; cdr3_aa: CASSRAPGQGLTNTGELFF; cdr3_nt: TGCGCCAGCAGCCGCGCCCCGGGACAGGGGCTAACGAACACCGGGGAGCTGTTTTTT
v_call: TRBV5-1; clone_size: -; d_call: TRBD1; j_call: TRBJ1-3; cdr3_aa: CASSLGTGEAGNTIYF; cdr3_nt: TGCGCCAGCAGCTTGGGGACAGGGGAGGCTGGAAACACCATATATTTT
v_call: TRBV18; clone_size: -; d_call: -; j_call: TRBJ2-5; cdr3_aa: CASSPLTGTPQETQYF; cdr3_nt: TGTGCCAGCTCCCCCCTAACAGGGACCCCACAAGAGACCCAGTACTTC
v_call: TRBV15; clone_size: -; d_call: -; j_call: TRBJ2-5; cdr3_aa: CATSRDRWAGSRSSETQYF; cdr3_nt: TGTGCCACCAGCAGAGATCGGTGGGCAGGGTCGAGGTCATCCGAGACCCAGTACTTC
v_call: TRBV11-2; clone_size: -; d_call: -; j_call: TRBJ1-1; cdr3_aa: CASSRTMNTEAFF; cdr3_nt: TGTGCCAGCAGTCGTACCATGAACACTGAAGCTTTCTTT
v_call: TRBV10-3; clone_size: -; d_call: -; j_call: TRBJ2-3; cdr3_aa: CAISESARVAGTDTQYF; cdr3_nt: TGTGCCATCAGTGAGTCGGCCCGGGTGGCCGGCACAGATACGCAGTATTTT
v_call: TRBV7-2; clone_size: -; d_call: TRBD2; j_call: TRBJ2-1; cdr3_aa: CASSRGLAGNEQFF; cdr3_nt: TGTGCCAGCAGCCGAGGACTAGCCGGCAATGAGCAGTTCTTC
v_call: TRBV6-5; clone_size: -; d_call: -; j_call: TRBJ1-2; cdr3_aa: CASSLDSFYGYTF; cdr3_nt: TGTGCCAGCAGCCTTGACAGCTTCTATGGCTACACCTTC
v_call: TRBV19; clone_size: -; d_call: -; j_call: TRBJ1-2; cdr3_aa: CASSRDKWNYGYTF; cdr3_nt: TGTGCCAGTAGTCGGGACAAATGGAACTATGGCTACACCTTC
v_call: TRBV9; clone_size: -; d_call: -; j_call: TRBJ2-2; cdr3_aa: CASSVGREVYTGELFF; cdr3_nt: TGTGCCAGCAGCGTAGGTCGTGAGGTGTACACCGGGGAGCTGTTTTTT
v_call: TRBV7-9; clone_size: -; d_call: TRBD2; j_call: TRBJ2-1; cdr3_aa: CASSLGVLAGGRYNEQFF; cdr3_nt: TGTGCCAGCAGCTTAGGGGTCTTAGCGGGAGGACGTTACAATGAGCAGTTCTTC
v_call: TRBV6-5; clone_size: -; d_call: TRBD2; j_call: TRBJ2-7; cdr3_aa: CASSSVASGSYEQYF; cdr3_nt: TGTGCCAGCAGTTCGGTGGCTAGCGGCTCCTACGAGCAGTACTTC
v_call: TRBV6-6; clone_size: -; d_call: -; j_call: TRBJ2-5; cdr3_aa: CASSYRLGTGSGTQYF; cdr3_nt: TGTGCCAGCAGTTACAGGCTTGGGACTGGCTCAGGGACCCAGTACTTC
v_call: TRBV7-9; clone_size: -; d_call: -; j_call: TRBJ2-5; cdr3_aa: CASSPRTWGSETQYF; cdr3_nt: TGTGCCAGCAGCCCCCGGACCTGGGGGAGCGAGACCCAGTACTTC
v_call: TRBV6-1; clone_size: once; d_call: -; j_call: TRBJ1-1; cdr3_aa: CASSVLSTNTEAFF; cdr3_nt: TGTGCCAGCAGTGTCCTCTCCACAAACACTGAAGCTTTCTTT
v_call: TRBV5-6; clone_size: -; d_call: -; j_call: TRBJ1-2; cdr3_aa: CASSSGSVYGYTF; cdr3_nt: TGTGCCAGCAGCTCCGGATCCGTCTATGGCTACACCTTC
v_call: TRBV10-3; clone_size: -; d_call: -; j_call: TRBJ2-2; cdr3_aa: CAITGTNTGELFF; cdr3_nt: TGTGCCATCACCGGGACTAACACCGGGGAGCTGTTTTTT
v_call: TRBV5-4; clone_size: -; d_call: TRBD1; j_call: TRBJ2-7; cdr3_aa: CASSFLGTGDYEQYF; cdr3_nt: TGTGCCAGCAGTTTCCTCGGGACAGGGGACTACGAGCAGTACTTC
v_call: TRBV5-1; clone_size: -; d_call: TRBD2; j_call: TRBJ2-7; cdr3_aa: CASSPTAGGRLYEQYF; cdr3_nt: TGCGCCAGCAGCCCAACTGCGGGGGGGCGTCTCTACGAGCAGTACTTC
v_call: TRBV4-1; clone_size: -; d_call: TRBD2; j_call: TRBJ2-7; cdr3_aa: CASSQGYRGPSGRSEQYF; cdr3_nt: TGCGCCAGCAGCCAAGGATATAGGGGGCCTAGCGGGAGGTCCGAGCAGTACTTC
v_call: TRBV19; clone_size: -; d_call: TRBD2; j_call: TRBJ2-1; cdr3_aa: CASSILAGPGGVREQFF; cdr3_nt: TGTGCCAGTAGTATCCTAGCGGGCCCGGGGGGCGTCCGTGAGCAGTTCTTC
v_call: TRBV19; clone_size: -; d_call: -; j_call: TRBJ1-6; cdr3_aa: CASSISVRAGQNSPLHF; cdr3_nt: TGTGCCAGTAGTATATCGGTGCGGGCAGGACAAAATTCACCCCTCCACTTT
v_call: TRBV10-1; clone_size: -; d_call: -; j_call: TRBJ1-4; cdr3_aa: CASSESPNEKLFF; cdr3_nt: TGCGCCAGCAGTGAGTCTCCTAATGAAAAACTGTTTTTT
v_call: TRBV7-9; clone_size: -; d_call: -; j_call: TRBJ2-3; cdr3_aa: CASSLGAQGTDTQYF; cdr3_nt: TGTGCCAGCAGCTTAGGCGCTCAGGGTACAGATACGCAGTATTTT
v_call: TRBV19; clone_size: -; d_call: -; j_call: TRBJ2-5; cdr3_aa: CASSIGQGGWETQYF; cdr3_nt: TGTGCCAGTAGTATAGGACAGGGAGGCTGGGAGACCCAGTACTTC
v_call: TRBV28; clone_size: -; d_call: -; j_call: TRBJ2-2; cdr3_aa: CASSSYRGGRGNTGELFF; cdr3_nt: TGTGCCAGCAGTTCATACAGGGGGGGACGGGGCAACACCGGGGAGCTGTTTTTT
v_call: TRBV5-5; clone_size: -; d_call: -; j_call: TRBJ2-1; cdr3_aa: CASSLTNEQFF; cdr3_nt: TGTGCCAGCAGCCTCACTAATGAGCAGTTCTTC
v_call: TRBV5-1; clone_size: once; d_call: -; j_call: TRBJ1-1; cdr3_aa: CASRGQNTEAFF; cdr3_nt: TGCGCCAGCAGGGGACAGAACACTGAAGCTTTCTTT
v_call: TRBV10-3; clone_size: -; d_call: -; j_call: TRBJ1-1; cdr3_aa: CAISESRITEAFF; cdr3_nt: TGTGCCATCAGTGAGAGTAGGATCACTGAAGCTTTCTTT
v_call: TRBV5-1; clone_size: -; d_call: -; j_call: TRBJ2-7; cdr3_aa: CASSPAGGTGTHEQYF; cdr3_nt: TGCGCCAGCAGCCCCGCGGGAGGGACAGGGACCCACGAGCAGTACTTC
v_call: TRBV4-1; clone_size: -; d_call: -; j_call: TRBJ2-5; cdr3_aa: CASSQESKTQYF; cdr3_nt: TGCGCCAGCAGCCAAGAGAGCAAGACCCAGTACTTC
v_call: TRBV2; clone_size: -; d_call: TRBD2; j_call: TRBJ2-1; cdr3_aa: CASSQAGGLVDEQFF; cdr3_nt: TGTGCCAGCAGTCAAGCGGGAGGGCTAGTGGATGAGCAGTTCTTC
v_call: TRBV27; clone_size: -; d_call: -; j_call: TRBJ2-3; cdr3_aa: CASSFGPGGSQYF; cdr3_nt: TGTGCCAGCAGTTTCGGACCAGGGGGGTCGCAGTATTTT
v_call: TRBV6-1; clone_size: -; d_call: -; j_call: TRBJ2-3; cdr3_aa: CASSFNAPSTDTQYF; cdr3_nt: TGTGCCAGCAGTTTCAACGCACCGAGCACAGATACGCAGTATTTT
v_call: TRBV11-2; clone_size: -; d_call: -; j_call: TRBJ2-4; cdr3_aa: CASSPRDKNIQYF; cdr3_nt: TGTGCCAGCAGCCCCCGGGACAAAAACATTCAGTACTTC
v_call: TRBV5-4; clone_size: few; d_call: -; j_call: TRBJ1-5; cdr3_aa: CASSLDVNQPQHF; cdr3_nt: TGTGCCAGCAGCTTGGATGTCAATCAGCCCCAGCATTTT
v_call: TRBV19; clone_size: -; d_call: TRBD1; j_call: TRBJ1-2; cdr3_aa: CASSMGTGNGYTF; cdr3_nt: TGTGCCAGTAGTATGGGGACAGGGAACGGCTACACCTTC
v_call: TRBV6-5; clone_size: -; d_call: -; j_call: TRBJ2-2; cdr3_aa: CASSSTLIGTGELFF; cdr3_nt: TGTGCCAGCAGTTCAACTCTCATAGGAACCGGGGAGCTGTTTTTT
v_call: TRBV7-9; clone_size: -; d_call: TRBD1; j_call: TRBJ2-7; cdr3_aa: CASSLGRGTVFSYEQYF; cdr3_nt: TGTGCCAGCAGCTTAGGAAGGGGGACAGTCTTCTCCTACGAGCAGTACTTC
v_call: TRBV5-8; clone_size: -; d_call: -; j_call: TRBJ2-1; cdr3_aa: CASSNRDEQFF; cdr3_nt: TGTGCCAGCAGCAACAGAGATGAGCAGTTCTTC
v_call: TRBV5-6; clone_size: -; d_call: -; j_call: TRBJ1-1; cdr3_aa: CASSLELGSYTEAFF; cdr3_nt: TGTGCCAGCAGCTTGGAGCTGGGCTCGTACACTGAAGCTTTCTTT
v_call: TRBV2; clone_size: once; d_call: -; j_call: TRBJ1-6; cdr3_aa: CASSETRGNSPLHF; cdr3_nt: TGTGCCAGCAGTGAGACCAGGGGTAATTCACCCCTCCACTTT
v_call: TRBV7-2; clone_size: -; d_call: -; j_call: TRBJ1-1; cdr3_aa: CASSFEAFF; cdr3_nt: TGTGCCAGCAGCTTTGAAGCTTTCTTT
v_call: TRBV29-1; clone_size: -; d_call: -; j_call: TRBJ1-4; cdr3_aa: CSVANEKLFF; cdr3_nt: TGCAGCGTGGCTAATGAAAAACTGTTTTTT